The T cell receptor beta chain under discussion was sequenced for a study of blood T cell repertoires in COVID-19. How the authors handled the data: Estimation of nucleated cell counts relied on the amplification of reference gene primers. Profiled with immunoSEQ multiplex PCR; TCRdb holds only in-frame clones, not every one. That table gives V, J and clone size, and the DNA gave D and trimming. Of about 240,000 clones in the sample, around 90% were seen once. With V trimmed by 1 base and J by 8 bases, 9 bases remained unmatched. This CDR3 has 15 residues. Germline V gives CDR1 SGHRS, CDR2 YFSETQ. This clone was seen a single time.

This TCR derives from a man aged 60 to 69 who had recovered from COVID-19. This sequence joins TRBV5-1 and TRBJ2-1; 7 bases line up with TRBD1. What was sequenced was peripheral blood. Here the CDR3 DNA reads TGCGCCAGCAGCTTGACGGACAGGTCCTGGGATGAGCAGTTCTTC. The encoded protein is CASSLTDRSWDEQFF. The full variable domain, with the rest looked up from reference TRBV5-1 and TRBJ2-1, is KAGVTQTPRYLIKTRGQQVTLSCSPISGHRSVSWYQQTPGQGLQFLFEYFSETQRNKGNFPGRFSGRQFSNSRSEMNVSTLELGDSALYLCASSLTDRSWDEQFFGPGTRLTVL.